The 14 T cell receptor beta chains presented below share a single source sample, sequenced in a study of blood T cell repertoires in COVID-19. Only in-frame clones appear in the TCRdb table, and some are missing; sequencing was by immunoSEQ multiplex PCR. In the table there are 29,000 or so clones, 75% to 90% of which are singletons. What was sequenced was peripheral blood. The receptors shown here come from a man in his 60s with acute or convalescent COVID-19.

The chain employs TRBV10-1 and TRBJ2-7, with D tentatively TRBD2 (7 bases). The germline V gene encodes CDR1 WNHNN and CDR2 SYGVQD (reference sequence). This CDR3 comprises 16 residues. Between the trimmed V and J ends, which lost 6 bases and 0 bases, there was a span of 18 bases. The CDR3: CASSERGGPSSYEQYF. The CDR3 DNA is TGCGCCAGCAGCGAGAGGGGGGGACCGAGCTCCTACGAGCAGTACTTC.

This chain connects TRBV7-9 to TRBJ2-7, with D uncertain. Germline values: CDR1 SEHNR, CDR2 FQNEAQ (reference sequence). This CDR3 comprises 12 residues. V was clipped by 7 bases and J by 2 bases, with 9 bases between them. CDR3 nucleotides: TGTGCCAGCACGACGCAGACCTACGAGCAGTACTTC. Translation gives CASTTQTYEQYF.

The rearrangement uses TRBV9 and TRBJ2-2; D is ambiguous. Looked up from germline, CDR1 is SGDLS and CDR2 is YYNGEE. CDR3 length: 13 amino acids. V was cut by 0 bases and J by 7 bases, with 7 bases left in between. CDR3 sequence: CASSVAGFGELFF. CDR3 in DNA: TGTGCCAGCAGCGTAGCGGGTTTCGGGGAGCTGTTTTTT.

In its sample, this clone was seen a few times. V is TRBV18 and J is TRBJ1-6; weak D call: TRBD1 (6 bases). CDR1 and CDR2 (germline): KGHSH, LQKENI. The CDR3 is made up of 14 amino acids. The V end was cut by 2 bases, the J end by 10 bases, with 12 bases between. This chain's CDR3 is CASSPGQGKSPLHF. The CDR3 bases are TGTGCCAGCTCACCAGGGCAGGGGAAATCACCCCTCCACTTT.

V usage is TRBV5-1 and J usage is TRBJ1-5; tentatively, D is TRBD1 (5 bases). With 7 bases removed from V and 0 bases from J, the gap between germline ends came to 11 bases. From germline, CDR1 is SGHRS and CDR2 YFSETQ. CDR3 length: 14 residues. The CDR3 reads CASAPGDSNQPQHF. Here the CDR3 DNA reads TGCGCCAGCGCCCCGGGGGATAGCAATCAGCCCCAGCATTTT.

This clone was seen only once. The CDR3 nucleotides read TGTGCCAGCTCACTGCTTCCTAGCGGGGGGCCCTACAATGAGCAGTTCTTC. It translates to CASSLLPSGGPYNEQFF. The chain joins TRBV18 to TRBJ2-1, with 11 bases aligning to TRBD2. The CDR3 contains 17 residues. Trimming at V came to 4 bases and at J to 2 bases, leaving 7 bases not matched to a gene. From germline, CDR1 is KGHSH and CDR2 LQKENI. The complete variable domain, with remaining parts taken from reference TRBV18 and TRBJ2-1, reads NAGVMQNPRHLVRRRGQEARLRCSPMKGHSHVYWYRQLPEEGLKFMVYLQKENIIDESGMPKERFSAEFPKEGPSILRIQQVVRGDSAAYFCASSLLPSGGPYNEQFFGPGTRLTVL.

This chain connects TRBV7-8 to TRBJ1-2; D perhaps matches TRBD1 (5 bases). The CDR3 runs to 13 residues. From germline, CDR1 is SGHVS and CDR2 FQNEAQ. Trimming removed 1 base at V and 3 bases at J, with 6 bases between. CDR3 region: CASSLGQYYGYTF. CDR3 sequence (DNA): TGTGCCAGCAGCTTAGGACAGTACTATGGCTACACCTTC.

This chain joins TRBV19 and TRBJ1-1; tentative D call: TRBD1 (6 bases). This CDR3 has 16 amino acids. The V and J ends lost 6 bases and 1 base respectively, with 18 bases between them. The germline V gene has CDR1 LNHDA and CDR2 SQIVND (reference sequence). The CDR3 nucleotides read TGTGCCAGTAGCGGTCTTTGGACAGCGCGGAACACTGAAGCTTTCTTT. Encoded protein: CASSGLWTARNTEAFF.

The chain combines TRBV11-2 with TRBJ2-2, with TRBD2 matching 7 bases. Germline V gives CDR1 SGHAT, CDR2 FQNNGV. V shed 1 base and J 5 bases; nucleotides not matched to a gene: 1. The CDR3 is made up of 14 amino acids. Here the CDR3 DNA reads TGTGCCAGCAGCTTAGCGGGGGGTACCGGGGAGCTGTTTTTT. Protein sequence: CASSLAGGTGELFF.

This rearrangement joins TRBV28 to TRBJ2-2, with 11 bases lining up with TRBD2. V lost 3 bases to trimming and J lost 5 bases; unmatched junction nucleotides: 8. Germline lookup yields CDR1 MDHEN and CDR2 SYDVKM. The CDR3 has 17 residues. The CDR3 coding sequence is TGTGCCAGCAGTTTCATAGCGGGAGGGCCGAGGACCGGGGAGCTGTTTTTT. It encodes CASSFIAGGPRTGELFF.

J is TRBJ2-7 and V is TRBV28; TRBD1 agrees at 7 bases. V lost 4 bases and J lost 2; bases outside the gene matches: 11. Looked up from germline, CDR1 is MDHEN and CDR2 is SYDVKM. The CDR3 is 16 residues long. CDR3 sequence (DNA): TGTGCCAGCAGTTCGCCGACAGGGACAGAGACCTACGAGCAGTACTTC. Its protein product is CASSSPTGTETYEQYF.

This clone was seen a handful of times. The chain combines TRBV7-2 with TRBJ2-2; possible D gene TRBD1, 7 bases. The V and J ends lost 4 bases and 1 base respectively, with 19 bases between them. The CDR3 length is 18 residues. Germline CDR1 and CDR2: SGHTA and FQGNSA. CDR3 DNA: TGTGCCAGCAGCTCCGTGCCCAGACAGGGAGGGAACACCGGGGAGCTGTTTTTT. Encoded protein: CASSSVPRQGGNTGELFF. The full variable domain, in which reference TRBV7-2 and TRBJ2-2 provide the parts outside the CDR3, is GAGVSQSPSNKVTEKGKDVELRCDPISGHTALYWYRQSLGQGLEFLIYFQGNSAPDKSGLPSDRFSAERTGGSVSTLTIQRTQQEDSAVYLCASSSVPRQGGNTGELFFGEGSRLTVL.

V and J are TRBV27 and TRBJ2-3, with 8 bases matching TRBD2. With V trimmed by 4 bases and J by 2 bases, 5 bases remained unmatched. The germline gives CDR1 MNHEY, CDR2 SMNVEV (reference sequence). This CDR3 has 15 residues. The DNA of the CDR3 is TGTGCCAGCAGTTCCGGGGGACTAGTCACAGATACGCAGTATTTT. It codes for CASSSGGLVTDTQYF.

V is TRBV29-1 and J is TRBJ2-4; 8 nucleotides agree with TRBD1. V lost 4 bases and J lost 4; bases outside the gene matches: 3. Germline values: CDR1 SQVTM, CDR2 ANQGSEA. The CDR3 length is 13 residues. The DNA of the CDR3 is TGCAGCGTTGCGACAGGGGTTAAAAACATTCAGTACTTC. Its protein is CSVATGVKNIQYF.